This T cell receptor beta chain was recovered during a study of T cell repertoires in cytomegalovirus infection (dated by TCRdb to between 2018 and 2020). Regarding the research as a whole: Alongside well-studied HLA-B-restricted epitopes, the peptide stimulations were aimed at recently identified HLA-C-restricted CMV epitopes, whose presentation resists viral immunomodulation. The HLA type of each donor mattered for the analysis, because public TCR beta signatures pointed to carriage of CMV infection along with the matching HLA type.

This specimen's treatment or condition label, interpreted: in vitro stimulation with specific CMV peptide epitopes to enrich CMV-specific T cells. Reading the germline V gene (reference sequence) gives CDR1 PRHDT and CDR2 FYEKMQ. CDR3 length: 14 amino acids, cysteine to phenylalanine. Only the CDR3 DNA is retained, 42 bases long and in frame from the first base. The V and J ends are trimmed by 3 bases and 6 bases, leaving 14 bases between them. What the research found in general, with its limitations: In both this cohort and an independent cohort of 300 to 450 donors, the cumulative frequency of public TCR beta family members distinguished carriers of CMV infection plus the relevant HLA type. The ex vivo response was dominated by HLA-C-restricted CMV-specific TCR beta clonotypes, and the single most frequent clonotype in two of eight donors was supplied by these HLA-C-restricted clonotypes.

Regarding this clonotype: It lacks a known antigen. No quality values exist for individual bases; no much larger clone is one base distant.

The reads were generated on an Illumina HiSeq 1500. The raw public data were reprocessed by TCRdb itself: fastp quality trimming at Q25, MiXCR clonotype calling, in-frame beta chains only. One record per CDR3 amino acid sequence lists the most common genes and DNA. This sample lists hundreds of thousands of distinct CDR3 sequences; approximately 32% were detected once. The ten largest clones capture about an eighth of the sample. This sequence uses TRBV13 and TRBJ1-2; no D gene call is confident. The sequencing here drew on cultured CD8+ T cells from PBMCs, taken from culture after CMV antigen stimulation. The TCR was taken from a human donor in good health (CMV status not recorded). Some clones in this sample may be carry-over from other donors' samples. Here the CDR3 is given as CASSLRTPMDGYTF. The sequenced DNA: TGTGCCAGCAGCTTGCGGACTCCCATGGATGGCTACACCTTC.